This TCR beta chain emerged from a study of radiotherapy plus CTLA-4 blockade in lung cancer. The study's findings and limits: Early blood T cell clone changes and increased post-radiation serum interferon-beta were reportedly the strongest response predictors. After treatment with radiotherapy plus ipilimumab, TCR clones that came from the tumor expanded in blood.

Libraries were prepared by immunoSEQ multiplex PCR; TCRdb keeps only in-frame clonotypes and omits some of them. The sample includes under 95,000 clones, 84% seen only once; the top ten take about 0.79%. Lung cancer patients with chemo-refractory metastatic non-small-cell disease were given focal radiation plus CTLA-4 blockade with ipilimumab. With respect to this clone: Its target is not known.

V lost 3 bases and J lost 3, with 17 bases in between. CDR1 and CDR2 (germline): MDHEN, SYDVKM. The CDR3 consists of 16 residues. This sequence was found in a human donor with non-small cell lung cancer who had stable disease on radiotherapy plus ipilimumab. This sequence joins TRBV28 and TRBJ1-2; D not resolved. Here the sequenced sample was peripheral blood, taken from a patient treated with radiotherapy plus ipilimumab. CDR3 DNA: TGTGCCAGCAGTTTGCTCGTAGTCGGCGGTGACTATGGCTACACCTTC. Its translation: CASSLLVVGGDYGYTF.